A selection of T cell receptor beta chains follows, all from one sample in a study of PD-1 blockade in classical Hodgkin lymphoma. TCRdb's table, derived via immunoSEQ multiplex PCR, lists solely in-frame clones and lacks some. The table has roughly 31,000 clones, around 92% seen once; the top ten hold about 0.34%. Material: CD4+ T cells from blood. These receptors were taken from a human donor with classical Hodgkin lymphoma. CDR3s include the opening cysteine and the closing phenylalanine or tryptophan. Fields, in order: clone size, J gene, V gene, D gene, CDR3 protein, CDR3 DNA. D genes are given only for firm matches. Size values are once, few and many counts, or a class for expanded clones, and some rows have none.

few | TRBJ2-3 | TRBV7-3 | TRBD2 | CASSPGPSGADTQYF | TGTGCCAGCAGCCCCGGGCCTAGCGGGGCAGATACGCAGTATTTT
- | TRBJ2-7 | TRBV28 | - | CASSPPVQGGEQYF | TGTGCCAGCAGCCCCCCGGTGCAGGGAGGCGAGCAGTACTTC
- | TRBJ1-3 | TRBV5-1 | TRBD1 | CASSSDRAGNTIYF | TGCGCCAGCAGCTCGGACAGGGCTGGAAACACCATATATTTT
- | TRBJ2-7 | TRBV4-3 | - | CASSQDTGFSYEQYF | TGCGCCAGCAGCCAAGATACAGGGTTCTCTTACGAGCAGTACTTC
- | TRBJ2-2 | TRBV6-1 | - | CASSVVFLNTGELFF | TGTGCCAGCAGTGTGGTATTTCTGAACACCGGGGAGCTGTTTTTT
- | TRBJ2-2 | TRBV7-8 | - | CASSLPGVGTGELFF | TGTGCCAGCAGCTTACCGGGAGTCGGCACCGGGGAGCTGTTTTTT
- | TRBJ1-4 | TRBV21-1 | - | CASTSSRGVDHSREKLFF | TGTGCCAGCACCTCAAGTAGAGGGGTTGACCACAGTCGGGAAAAACTGTTTTTT
- | TRBJ1-1 | TRBV5-6 | - | CASSFLQVGQAFF | TGTGCCAGCAGCTTTCTCCAGGTGGGCCAAGCTTTCTTT
- | TRBJ2-3 | TRBV19 | TRBD2 | CASSMGLAGTDTQYF | TGTGCCAGTAGCATGGGACTAGCAGGCACAGATACGCAGTATTTT
- | TRBJ1-5 | TRBV6-1 | TRBD1 | CASSEYRTGTGQPQHF | TGTGCCAGCAGTGAATATAGGACAGGGACCGGTCAGCCCCAGCATTTT
- | TRBJ2-7 | TRBV15 | - | CATSRVGVSYEQYF | TGTGCCACCAGCAGAGTCGGGGTATCCTACGAGCAGTACTTC
- | TRBJ1-6 | TRBV7-9 | TRBD1 | CASSFQSGGSTSPLHF | TGTGCCAGCAGCTTCCAGTCAGGGGGCTCTACTTCACCCCTCCACTTT
- | TRBJ2-3 | TRBV5-1 | - | CASSLGTVTDTQYF | TGCGCCAGCAGCTTGGGGACGGTCACAGATACGCAGTATTTT